The present entry profiles one TCR beta chain with its context. The V gene's germline CDR1 is SQVTM and CDR2 ANQGSEA. Trimming stripped 2 bases from V and 4 bases from J, with 8 bases between. This CDR3 contains 12 residues. These data originate in a study of blood T cell repertoires in COVID-19. For the study at large: Nucleic acid was either cDNA or gDNA, and it came from T cells, B-cell-depleted T cells, or PBMCs.

Participants, roughly 18 to 89 years old, spanned 25 or so US areas. Assignments of participants to cohorts depended upon their own reported clinical history. In the authors' methods: Amplification with reference gene primers provided the estimates of nucleated cell counts. Assay used: immunoSEQ multiplex PCR; TCRdb lists only in-frame clones, some missing. The V and J calls and clone size come from that table; D and trimming were worked out from the DNA. Here the sample spans roughly 230,000 clones, 89% being singletons. The J gene is TRBJ1-1, the V gene TRBV29-1; D may be TRBD1 (5 bases). Sample: PBMCs or T cells enriched from blood (not recorded which). The sequence was collected from a woman aged 30 to 39 with acute COVID-19. CDR3 DNA sequence: TGCAGCGTTGAATGGAGGGGCACTGAAGCTTTCTTT. It yields the protein CSVEWRGTEAFF.